Here is one T cell receptor beta chain with its context. It has no known antigen specificity. Base qualities are not provided; no much larger clone lies one nucleotide away. The germline ends are 16 bases apart after V is trimmed by 5 bases and J by 9 bases. Via the germline V gene, CDR1 is SQVTM and CDR2 ANQGSEA. The CDR3 starts with the cysteine, ends with the phenylalanine, and has 13 residues. The entry retains the CDR3 DNA only, 39 bases that are in frame from base 1. This entry comes from a study of OX40 agonist ivuxolimab in advanced cancers. At the level of the whole study: Ivuxolimab was a fully human IgG2 agonistic monoclonal antibody targeting the costimulatory receptor OX40 (CD134). The purpose of peripheral TCRbeta sequencing was to test whether ivuxolimab changed TCR sequence diversity and led to clonal T-cell expansion. Partial responses were achieved by three dose-escalation patients, of whom one had hepatocellular carcinoma and two had cutaneous melanoma. Among the approximately 50 dose-escalation patients, 19 had hepatocellular carcinoma, roughly 15 melanoma, 9 renal cell carcinoma and 9 head and neck cancer. The paper describes the monotherapy dose-escalation part (N of about 52 patients) of the phase I trial of ivuxolimab. Intravenous ivuxolimab was administered to patients every 2 weeks at six dose levels: 0.01, 0.1, 0.3, 1.5, 3 and 10 mg/kg. In the dose-escalation cohort, over 65% of patients were male, and the mean age was approximately 60 years, with a range of about 20 to 90. Prior anti-PD-1, anti-PD-L1 or anti-CTLA-4 therapy was permitted, and approximately 39% of dose-escalation patients had received checkpoint inhibitors.

Study-wide findings and limitations: Low levels of normalized T-cell clonal expansion were also seen in some patients who did not respond. After ivuxolimab, more expanded clones were found on average in CD8+ T cells than in CD4+ T cells. Clonal expansion of both CD4+ and CD8+ blood T cells was observed from baseline to week 6 at doses 0.1 to 3.0 mg/kg. In the 0.1-3.0 mg/kg groups, partial responders had among the lowest normalized peripheral clonal expansion, particularly in CD8+ T cells. The antigen specificity of the clonally expanded peripheral T cells was not determined.

To sequence the TCRbeta CDR3 region, genomic DNA was isolated from the sorted cells. TCRbeta CDR3 regions were sequenced using the immunoSEQ Assay. As stored in TCRdb, this immuneACCESS dataset retains in-frame rearrangements with V and J assigned. A fraction of the clones does not appear; measured against another copy, unresolved V genes explain less than half of the discrepancy, and the remainder lacks a known reason. The sample table contains roughly 6,700 clones; only one count was recorded for 70% of them. The ten largest clonotypes hold about 61% of the sample. The trial excluded patients who had a history of autoimmune disease or who were on systemic immunosuppression. Peripheral blood for TCR sequencing was drawn from every dose cohort at baseline, at cycle 4 day 1 and at cycle 7 day 1. Samples were obtained from an open-label, multicenter, first-in-human phase I dose-escalation trial of ivuxolimab. Adults with locally advanced or metastatic head and neck squamous cell, hepatocellular, melanoma or renal cell carcinoma were enrolled in the trial. Before TCR sequencing, CD4+ and CD8+ T cells were separately sorted from peripheral blood.

The source of this sequence is an adult with an advanced solid tumor such as melanoma, head and neck, liver or kidney cancer. The chain links TRBV29-1 with TRBJ1-4; matching of 5 bases hints at TRBD1 as the D gene. The sample was CD4+ or CD8+ T cells sorted from blood, taken in a trial of the OX40 agonist ivuxolimab. CDR3 region: CSVLTAQGKKLFF. The nucleotide sequence reads TGCAGCGTTTTGACGGCTCAGGGAAAAAAACTGTTTTTT.